The sequence of this TCR beta chain was determined in a study of shared clonotypes between healthy human individuals. Trimming left V 8 bases short and J 5 bases short, with 12 bases between. CDR3 size: 13 residues. Germline V gives CDR1 MNHNY, CDR2 SVGAGI (reference sequence). Findings and limits, study-wide: Of the naive CD4 clonotypes, about 5% were shared across several donors. The study sampled only blood, and tissue repertoires likely differ.

Notes on this clone: Antigen specificity is unknown.

Measured with immunoSEQ multiplex PCR; TCRdb has only the in-frame clones, and not every one. This sample has about 380,000 clones, with 96% found just once. The receptor was isolated from a man aged 25 to 45 in good health. J is TRBJ2-2 and V is TRBV6-6; the D is unclear. Source material: memory CD8+ T cells sorted from blood. Regarding subset: CD45RO+ cells pooled with CCR7-negative TemRA cells. The CDR3 is CASLIGWTGELFF. In DNA form, the CDR3 reads TGTGCCAGCCTGATTGGTTGGACCGGGGAGCTGTTTTTT.